What follows are 9 T cell receptor beta chains derived from one specimen sequenced in a study of CD8 T cells in Susac syndrome. An input of roughly 0.45 to 1 ug of RNA was subjected to reverse transcription using random hexamers. One entry per CDR3 protein, called by TCRdb with MiXCR from the immunoSEQ multiplex PCR reads. The repertoire holds approximately 120,000 distinct CDR3 sequences, with around 95% as singletons. Sequenced: CD4+ T cells from PBMCs. These receptors originate from a human donor in good health.

This chain uses TRBV7-2 with TRBJ2-5, with D possibly being TRBD1 (5 bases). The V and J ends lost 1 base and 4 bases respectively, with 13 bases between them. CDR1 SGHTA and CDR2 FQGNSA come from the germline V gene. This CDR3 spans 15 amino acids. The CDR3 spells CASSLGAGWGETQYF. CDR3 DNA sequence: TGTGCCAGCAGCTTAGGGGCAGGGTGGGGAGAGACCCAGTACTTC.

This sequence joins TRBV29-1 and TRBJ2-7, with TRBD1 identical over 7 bases. Trimming removed 5 bases from V and 5 bases from J; junction bases left unmatched: 9. The germline CDR1 and CDR2 sequences are SQVTM and ANQGSEA. There are 13 residues in the CDR3. The CDR3 is CSVLRQGINEQYF. In DNA form, the CDR3 reads TGCAGCGTTTTACGACAGGGTATAAACGAGCAGTACTTC.

This chain joins TRBV19 and TRBJ2-5; 7 positions match TRBD1. This CDR3 has 14 amino acids. V trimming: 5 bases; J trimming: 4 bases; junction bases outside the gene matches: 7. Germline V lookup: CDR1 LNHDA, CDR2 SQIVND (reference sequence). CDR3 region: CASSEGQALETQYF. In nucleotides, the CDR3 is TGTGCCAGTAGTGAAGGACAGGCCCTAGAGACCCAGTACTTC. Using reference TRBV19 and TRBJ2-5 for the parts outside the CDR3, the full variable domain is DGGITQSPKYLFRKEGQNVTLSCEQNLNHDAMYWYRQDPGQGLRLIYYSQIVNDFQKGDIAEGYSVSREKKESFPLTVTSAQKNPTAFYLCASSEGQALETQYFGPGTRLLVL.

The CDR3 reads CASSPLAGATQQETQYF. In nucleotides, the CDR3 is TGTGCCAGCTCACCACTAGCGGGGGCGACCCAACAAGAGACCCAGTACTTC. The rearrangement links TRBV18 to TRBJ2-5, with 9 bases aligning to TRBD2. V lost 1 base and J lost 2; bases outside the gene matches: 8. This CDR3 has 17 amino acids. Per the germline V gene, CDR1 is KGHSH and CDR2 is LQKENI.

This clonotype showed up just once. The V gene is TRBV7-2, the J gene TRBJ2-7; 9 positions agree with TRBD1. This CDR3 spans 15 amino acids. CDR1 and CDR2 from the germline V gene are SGHTA and FQGNSA. J lost 6 bases, V lost 5 bases, and 11 bases had no gene match. CDR3 nucleotide sequence: TGTGCCAGCAGCCGACAGGGACAGGGATGGGGCGAGCAGTACTTC. It specifies CASSRQGQGWGEQYF.

The V gene is TRBV7-3, the J gene TRBJ2-7; TRBD2 agrees at 7 bases. This CDR3 region has 16 residues. J gave up 3 bases and V 0 bases, and 8 bases lay outside the gene matches. The germline V gene has CDR1 SGHTA and CDR2 FQGTGA. Written as DNA, the CDR3 is TGTGCCAGCAGCTTAACGGGGCCTAGCGGAGACTACGAGCAGTACTTC. This translates into CASSLTGPSGDYEQYF.

The genes are TRBV5-6 and TRBJ2-5, with D perhaps TRBD1 (6 bases). Per germline, CDR1 SGHDT and CDR2 YYEEEE. Trimming left V 0 bases short and J 7 bases short, with 13 bases between. The CDR3 spans 14 residues. The CDR3 spells CASSLVQGEGTQYF. Here the CDR3 DNA reads TGTGCCAGCAGCTTGGTACAGGGCGAGGGGACCCAGTACTTC.

The V call is TRBV4-1, the J call TRBJ2-7; 8 bases are a match to TRBD1. Germline V lookup: CDR1 MGHRA, CDR2 YSYEKL. Unmatched junction bases numbered 17, after V lost 4 bases and J lost 6 bases. There are 17 residues in the CDR3. CDR3 coding DNA: TGCGCCAGCAGCCCGACCCCCGCGCGGACAGGGTTTGCCGAGCAGTACTTC. Translation gives CASSPTPARTGFAEQYF.

The chain couples TRBV9 to TRBJ1-1; D remains ambiguous. Germline CDR1 reads SGDLS; CDR2 reads YYNGEE. V was clipped by 5 bases and J by 0 bases, with 8 bases between them. The length of the CDR3 is 13 residues. The CDR3 region has the DNA TGTGCCAGCAGGGGAAGTATGAACACTGAAGCTTTCTTT. This encodes CASRGSMNTEAFF.